This T cell receptor beta chain was sequenced for a study of OX40 agonist ivuxolimab in advanced cancers. Across the study: With ivuxolimab, an agonistic anti-OX40 (CD134) antibody, patients were treated. The study reported partial responses in three patients: one hepatocellular carcinoma, two cutaneous melanoma. Study results and caveats: Not determined was the antigen specificity of the expanded peripheral T cells. At 0.1 to 3.0 mg/kg, clonal expansion of CD4+ and CD8+ blood T cells had occurred by week 6.

As for this clone: Its antigen is as yet unknown.

The protocol was immunoSEQ multiplex PCR, while the TCRdb copy is restricted to in-frame clones and leaves out a portion. The table includes 45,000 or so clones, 75% to 85% detected once. The V and J ends lost 4 bases and 4 bases respectively, with 8 bases between them. The CDR3 totals 13 residues. Germline CDR1 is KGHSH and CDR2 is LQKENI. The clonotype comes from an adult with an advanced solid tumor such as melanoma, head and neck, liver or kidney cancer. Sequences were derived from CD4+ or CD8+ T cells sorted from blood, sampled in a trial of the OX40 agonist ivuxolimab. V and J are TRBV18 and TRBJ1-3; D is unclear. CDR3 sequence reads: CASSLSQGNTIYF. The CDR3 nucleotides read TGTGCCAGCTCACTCAGCCAGGGAAACACCATATATTTT.